Following are 9 T cell receptor beta chains from one sample sequenced in a study of blood T cell repertoires in COVID-19. Libraries were prepared by immunoSEQ multiplex PCR; TCRdb keeps only in-frame clonotypes and omits some of them. Counted here are about 240,000 clones, approximately 90% occurring once; the ten biggest clones make up approximately 7.6%. The sample was peripheral blood. The receptor source for this set is a man between 60 and 75 years old who had recovered from COVID-19.

The genes are TRBV6-5 and TRBJ2-1, with a tentative D call TRBD1 (5 bases). CDR1 MNHEY and CDR2 SVGAGI come from the germline V gene. This CDR3 contains 13 residues. Trimming took 5 bases from V and 3 from J, leaving 8 bases between them. CDR3 region: CASSLGHYNEQFF. The DNA for the CDR3 is TGTGCCAGCAGTCTGGGGCACTACAATGAGCAGTTCTTC.

This clone was seen ten or more times. The chain's CDR3 is CASSVEGGRYTGELFF. The CDR3 coding sequence is TGTGCCAGCAGTGTGGAGGGGGGGCGGTACACCGGGGAGCTGTTTTTT. This chain links TRBV6-1 with TRBJ2-2; tentatively, D is TRBD2 (7 bases). Germline V CDR1 and CDR2: MNHNS, SASEGT. The CDR3 covers 16 residues. With 4 bases removed from V and 3 bases from J, the gap between germline ends came to 15 bases.

The J gene is TRBJ2-1, the V gene TRBV30, with 9 bases lining up with TRBD1. The CDR3 runs to 13 residues. CDR1 and CDR2 from the germline V gene are GTSNPN and SVGIG (reference sequence). The V gene end was trimmed by 1 base and the J gene end by 10 bases; junction bases not matched to a gene: 5. CDR3 in DNA: TGTGCCTGGAGTGGGGGACAGGGCTGGGAGCAGTTCTTC. Translation gives CAWSGGQGWEQFF.

This clone was observed a few times. The chain carries TRBV6-5 and TRBJ2-7; maybe TRBD1 (6 bases). Germline V gene data show CDR1 as MNHEY and CDR2 as SVGAGI. The CDR3 is 12 residues long. The CDR3 sequence is CASSQPDRFDDV. The DNA for the CDR3 is TGTGCCAGCAGCCAACCCGACAGGTTCGATGACGTC.

This clone showed up just once. This chain links TRBV23-1 with TRBJ1-5; 8 nucleotides match TRBD1. Being an ORF, TRBV23-1 has a function that is uncertain. This CDR3 region has 19 residues. Unmatched junction bases numbered 13, after V lost 2 bases and J lost 1 base. Here the CDR3 reads CASSQKAGTGRVSNQPQHF. CDR3 nucleotide sequence: TGCGCCAGCAGTCAAAAGGCTGGGACAGGCCGAGTAAGCAATCAGCCCCAGCATTTT.

The chain uses TRBV7-6 and TRBJ2-5, with D maybe TRBD1 (6 bases). Per the germline V gene, CDR1 is SGHVS and CDR2 is FNYEAQ. This CDR3 is 14 amino acids long. The V gene lost 0 bases and the J gene lost 5 bases, with 10 bases spanning the gap. This CDR3 is CASSLAQGRETQYF. CDR3 bases: TGTGCCAGCAGCTTAGCACAGGGAAGGGAGACCCAGTACTTC.

The J gene is TRBJ2-7, the V gene TRBV7-2; 8 positions agree with TRBD1. Trimming removed 0 bases from V and 2 bases from J; junction bases left unmatched: 12. CDR1 is SGHTA and CDR2 is FQGNSA in the germline V gene. The CDR3 has 18 residues. In nucleotides, the CDR3 is TGTGCCAGCAGCTTAGCCCCAACCGACAGGGGACTCCCCTACGAGCAGTACGTC. As protein: CASSLAPTDRGLPYEQYV.

The genes are TRBV2 and TRBJ2-7; D call uncertain. Germline V lookup: CDR1 SNHLY, CDR2 FYNNEI. Trimming took off 11 bases at V and 2 bases at J, with 13 bases between the two ends. CDR3 size: 12 residues. The CDR3 sequence: CAVRGRTYEQYV. For the CDR3, the DNA is TGTGCCGTCAGAGGCAGAACCTACGAGCAGTACGTC.

The genes are TRBV7-2 and TRBJ2-2; possible D gene TRBD2, 5 bases. V shed 1 base and J shed 6 bases, with 12 bases lying between them. CDR3 length: 15 residues. Germline lookup yields CDR1 SGHTA and CDR2 FQGNSA. CDR3 sequence: CASSLGRAGAGELFF. The DNA of the CDR3 is TGTGCCAGCAGCTTAGGGCGTGCGGGCGCCGGGGAGCTGTTTTTT.